Shown below are 18 T cell receptor beta chains from a single sample sequenced in a study of blood T cell repertoires in COVID-19. Libraries were prepared by immunoSEQ multiplex PCR; TCRdb keeps only in-frame clonotypes and omits some of them. This table holds approximately 300,000 clones, around 90% found once. Sequencing was done on a sample of PBMCs or T cells enriched from blood (not recorded which). These receptors all come from a woman aged 25 to 39 who had recovered from COVID-19.

V usage is TRBV28 and J usage is TRBJ1-6, with D unresolved. The CDR3 totals 13 residues. Germline CDR1 and CDR2: MDHEN and SYDVKM. V shed 7 bases and J shed 12 bases, with 16 bases lying between them. CDR3 in DNA: TGTGCCAGCACCCGCGGGGAGGGATTACCCCTCCACTTT. Amino acids: CASTRGEGLPLHF.

The rearrangement joins TRBV18 to TRBJ1-5, with TRBD1 matching 9 bases. J gave up 12 bases and V 6 bases, and 18 bases lay outside the gene matches. Germline V lookup: CDR1 KGHSH, CDR2 LQKENI. The CDR3 is made up of 16 amino acids. CDR3 in DNA: TGTGCCAGCTCCCCGGGACAGGGTAATCAACGTTCGGTCCAGCATTTT. The encoded protein is CASSPGQGNQRSVQHF.

This clone came up a few times. CDR3 protein: CSASKAGRRTEAFF. The CDR3, as DNA: TGCAGTGCTAGTAAGGCAGGGCGCCGGACTGAAGCTTTCTTT. The V gene is TRBV20-1, the J gene TRBJ1-1; D may be TRBD1 (5 bases). The CDR3 sequence is 14 residues long. The germline gives CDR1 DFQATT, CDR2 SNEGSKA (reference sequence). The V and J ends lost 3 bases and 5 bases respectively, with 16 bases between them.

The chain joins TRBV27 to TRBJ2-1; D is unclear. The germline V gene has CDR1 MNHEY and CDR2 SMNVEV (reference sequence). Between the trimmed V and J ends, which lost 3 bases and 13 bases, there was a span of 10 bases. This CDR3 is 11 amino acids long. CDR3 nucleotides: TGTGCCAGCAGTTTCCTCCTCAGACAGTTCTTC. Translated, it gives CASSFLLRQFF.

The V gene is TRBV9, the J gene TRBJ2-1; 7 bases line up with TRBD1. This CDR3 spans 18 amino acids. The germline CDR1 and CDR2 sequences are SGDLS and YYNGEE. V gave up 4 bases and J gave up 0 bases; unmatched junction bases: 13. In DNA, the CDR3 is TGTGCCAGCAGCCCCACTGAGGGGGACAGAATCTCCTACAATGAGCAGTTCTTC. Translating it yields CASSPTEGDRISYNEQFF.

V gene TRBV7-2 combines with J gene TRBJ2-7; 8 bases are shared with TRBD2. There are 14 residues in the CDR3. Trimming took 3 bases from V and 5 from J; bases not matched to a gene: 6. The germline CDR1 and CDR2 sequences are SGHTA and FQGNSA. Written as DNA, the CDR3 is TGTGCCAGCAGCTTGACTGGACTAGCAGACGAGCAGTACTTC. As protein: CASSLTGLADEQYF.

This clone was recorded only once. This sequence joins TRBV7-9 and TRBJ2-7, with D tentatively TRBD2 (6 bases). There are 16 residues in the CDR3. The germline CDR1 and CDR2 sequences are SEHNR and FQNEAQ (reference sequence). Between the trimmed V and J ends, which lost 2 bases and 6 bases, there was a span of 20 bases. The CDR3 nucleotides are TGTGCCAGCAGCTTAAGCCCCTGGGGTAGCGGAGGCGAGCAGTACTTC. This gives the protein CASSLSPWGSGGEQYF.

The gene calls are TRBV3-1 (or the pseudogene TRBV3-2) and TRBJ2-5; 7 bases agree with TRBD2. The CDR3 spans 14 residues. Per germline, CDR1 LGHDT and CDR2 YNNKEL (reference sequence). Germline trimming cut 8 bases from V and 5 bases from J; bases unmatched to any gene: 11. CDR3 amino acids: CASRQTSLQETQYF. The CDR3 DNA follows: TGTGCCAGCCGACAGACTAGCTTGCAGGAGACCCAGTACTTC.

This sequence joins TRBV9 and TRBJ2-2, with TRBD2 identical over 11 bases. The trim removed 7 bases at V and 0 bases at J, leaving 2 bases unmatched. The CDR3 extends over 15 amino acids. Per the germline V gene, CDR1 is SGDLS and CDR2 is YYNGEE. DNA for the CDR3: TGTGCCAGCGATAGCGGGGGGGCGAACACCGGGGAGCTGTTTTTT. Its protein is CASDSGGANTGELFF.

This clone was detected a few times. Other DNA sequences of this sample code for an identical CDR3. The V call is TRBV6-1, the J call TRBJ1-5; no firm D call. CDR1 is MNHNS, CDR2 SASEGT, per germline. CDR3 length: 13 residues. The V end was cut by 3 bases, the J end by 2 bases, with 5 bases between. The CDR3 bases are TGTGCCAGCAGTGATCGGGGCAATCAGCCCCAGCATTTT. Residues: CASSDRGNQPQHF.

CDR3 DNA sequence: TGTGCCACCTTGGGACTGACGAATCAGCCCCAGCATTTT. Residues: CATLGLTNQPQHF. The chain carries TRBV19 and TRBJ1-5, with D maybe TRBD1 (5 bases). The CDR3 sequence is 13 residues long. The V end lost 10 bases, the J end lost 4 bases, and 14 bases lay between the germline ends. Germline values: CDR1 LNHDA, CDR2 SQIVND (reference sequence).

This clone was seen once. The gene calls are TRBV7-9 and TRBJ1-2; no clear D gene. This CDR3 spans 13 amino acids. Germline CDR1 and CDR2: SEHNR and FQNEAQ (reference sequence). V was trimmed by 0 bases and J by 8 bases, leaving 10 bases between them. CDR3 protein: CASSLAEGFGYTF. Here the CDR3 DNA reads TGTGCCAGCAGCTTAGCGGAGGGTTTCGGCTACACCTTC.

The J gene is TRBJ1-6, the V gene TRBV11-3, with 7 bases matching TRBD1. Germline V gene data show CDR1 as SGHNT and CDR2 as YENEEA. CDR3 length: 15 amino acids. V trimming: 0 bases; J trimming: 7 bases; junction bases outside the gene matches: 3. The CDR3 protein is CASSLEGTANSPLHF. Written as DNA, the CDR3 is TGTGCCAGCAGCTTAGAGGGGACAGCCAATTCACCCCTCCACTTT.

The chain carries TRBV5-6 and TRBJ2-3; D call uncertain. CDR3 length equals 13 residues. CDR1 is SGHDT and CDR2 is YYEEEE in the germline V gene. V was clipped by 0 bases and J by 4 bases, with 6 bases between them. CDR3 sequence reads: CASSLGEPDTQYF. In DNA, the CDR3 is TGTGCCAGCAGCTTGGGAGAGCCAGATACGCAGTATTTT.

The chain combines TRBV28 with TRBJ1-5, with D uncertain. CDR1 and CDR2 from the germline V gene are MDHEN and SYDVKM. Trimming cost V 8 bases and J 7 bases, with 18 bases left between them. The CDR3 covers 14 residues. CDR3 DNA sequence: TGTGCCAGCGTTAAAAGTGGGAGCGGCCAGCCCCAGCATTTT. Translating it yields CASVKSGSGQPQHF.

V usage is TRBV28 and J usage is TRBJ1-2, with TRBD1 matching 10 bases. J gave up 5 bases and V 8 bases, and 8 bases lay outside the gene matches. The CDR3 loop spans 14 amino acids. Germline CDR1 is MDHEN and CDR2 is SYDVKM. CDR3 amino acids: CASGVGGQGYGYTF. The CDR3 coding sequence is TGTGCCAGCGGAGTAGGGGGACAGGGGTATGGCTACACCTTC.

The rearrangement uses TRBV27 and TRBJ1-2; 7 bases match TRBD1. The CDR3 contains 15 residues. Germline CDR1 MNHEY, CDR2 SMNVEV (reference sequence). V dropped 4 bases and J dropped 7; count of bases not matched to a gene: 12. Written as DNA, the CDR3 is TGTGCCAGCAGTTCCCGGACAGGCCCGTTTGCTGGCTACACCTTC. Protein: CASSSRTGPFAGYTF.

For the CDR3, the DNA is TGTGCCAGCAGTTTAAGGGGCTCAGTCAATGAGCAGTTCTTC. Translation gives CASSLRGSVNEQFF. This sequence joins TRBV27 and TRBJ2-1; tentatively, D is TRBD1 (5 bases). This CDR3 is built from 14 residues. The germline V and J ends were trimmed by 2 bases and 6 bases, with 11 bases remaining between them. Germline CDR1 is MNHEY and CDR2 is SMNVEV (reference sequence).